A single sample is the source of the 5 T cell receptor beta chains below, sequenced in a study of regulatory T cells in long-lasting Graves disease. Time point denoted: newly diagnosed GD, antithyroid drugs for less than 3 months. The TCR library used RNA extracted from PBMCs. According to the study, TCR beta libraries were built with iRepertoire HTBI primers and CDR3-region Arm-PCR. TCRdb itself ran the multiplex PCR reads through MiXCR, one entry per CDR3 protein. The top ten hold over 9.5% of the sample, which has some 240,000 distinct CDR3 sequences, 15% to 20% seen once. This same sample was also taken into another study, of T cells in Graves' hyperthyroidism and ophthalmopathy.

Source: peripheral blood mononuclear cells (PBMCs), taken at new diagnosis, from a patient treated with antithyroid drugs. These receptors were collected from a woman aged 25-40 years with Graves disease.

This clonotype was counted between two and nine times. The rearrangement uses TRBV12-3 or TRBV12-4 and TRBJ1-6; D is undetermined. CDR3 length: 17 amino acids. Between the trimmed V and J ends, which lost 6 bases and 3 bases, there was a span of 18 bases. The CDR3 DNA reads TGTGCCAGCAGCCCCGACGCGGGAAGTTACTATAATTCACCCCTCCACTTT. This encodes CASSPDAGSYYNSPLHF.

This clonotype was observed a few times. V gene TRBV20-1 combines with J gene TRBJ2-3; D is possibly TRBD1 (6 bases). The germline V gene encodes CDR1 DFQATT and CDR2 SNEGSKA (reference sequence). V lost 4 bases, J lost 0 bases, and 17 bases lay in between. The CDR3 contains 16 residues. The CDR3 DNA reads TGCAGTGCTATGGGACACCCCATAGATAGCACAGATACGCAGTATTTT. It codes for CSAMGHPIDSTDTQYF.

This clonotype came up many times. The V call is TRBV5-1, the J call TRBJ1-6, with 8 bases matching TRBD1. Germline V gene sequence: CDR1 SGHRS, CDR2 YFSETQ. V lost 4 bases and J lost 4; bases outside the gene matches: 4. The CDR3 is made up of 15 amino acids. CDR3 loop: CASSDGQGYNSPLHF. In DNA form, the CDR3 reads TGCGCCAGCAGCGACGGACAGGGATATAATTCACCCCTCCACTTT.

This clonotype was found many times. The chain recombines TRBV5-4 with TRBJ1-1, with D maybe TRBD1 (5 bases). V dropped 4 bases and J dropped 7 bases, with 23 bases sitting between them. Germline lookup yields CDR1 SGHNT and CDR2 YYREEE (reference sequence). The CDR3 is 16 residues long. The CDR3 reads CASSAQARRGGGEAFF. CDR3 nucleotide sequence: TGTGCCAGCAGCGCCCAAGCCCGACGGGGTGGGGGTGAAGCTTTCTTT. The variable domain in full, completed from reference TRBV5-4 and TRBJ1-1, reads ETGVTQSPTHLIKTRGQQVTLRCSSQSGHNTVSWYQQALGQGPQFIFQYYREEENGRGNFPPRFSGLQFPNYSSELNVNALELDDSALYLCASSAQARRGGGEAFFGQGTRLTVV.

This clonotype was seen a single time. CDR3 region: CASSLTIGTVQETQYF. The CDR3 DNA reads as TGTGCCAGCAGTCTTACGATCGGGACAGTCCAAGAGACCCAGTACTTC. The rearrangement joins TRBV27 to TRBJ2-1, with 7 bases identical to TRBD1. The J call may not be correct, given that the DNA end is closer to TRBJ2-5. Germline CDR1 and CDR2: MNHEY and SMNVEV (reference sequence). This CDR3 has 16 amino acids.